These T cell receptor beta chains were read from a single sample in a study of preoperative IRX-2 immunotherapy in early breast cancer. Sequencing used immunoSEQ multiplex PCR; TCRdb keeps in-frame clones, though not all of them. The repertoire holds roughly 43,000 clones, with 85% to 95% as singletons. The input for sequencing was tumor tissue, taken after IRX-2 immunotherapy. These receptors all come from a human donor with breast cancer. CDR3s include the opening cysteine and the closing phenylalanine or tryptophan. D genes are given only for firm matches. A clone size is listed for some rows: how often the clone was seen (once, few, many), or a class if it is expanded.

>TRBJ2-7|-|-|TRBV5-1
CASSLWVASEQYF
TGCGCCAGCAGCTTGTGGGTCGCCTCCGAGCAGTACTTC
>TRBJ2-3|-|-|TRBV15
CATSAHRRSTDTQYF
TGTGCCACCAGCGCACACAGGAGATCCACAGATACGCAGTATTTT
>TRBJ2-1|-|-|TRBV5-4
CASSLVANEQFF
TGTGCCAGCAGCTTGGTGGCTAATGAGCAGTTCTTC
>TRBJ2-1|TRBD2|-|TRBV11-3
CASSIGLAGQSGVIDEQFF
TGTGCCAGCAGCATAGGACTAGCGGGCCAATCTGGGGTTATCGATGAGCAGTTCTTC
>TRBJ1-1|-|few|TRBV9
CASSPVQAYTEAFF
TGTGCCAGCAGCCCGGTCCAGGCATACACTGAAGCTTTCTTT
>TRBJ2-5|TRBD2|-|TRBV29-1
CSVTRLAEVAQYF
TGCAGCGTTACGAGACTAGCGGAGGTGGCCCAGTACTTC
>TRBJ1-2|-|-|TRBV6-5
CASSGINYGYTF
TGTGCCAGCTCCGGGATTAACTATGGCTACACCTTC
>TRBJ1-5|TRBD1|-|TRBV5-1
CASSLAGGLGANQPQHF
TGCGCCAGCAGCTTGGCAGGGGGCCTAGGGGCAAATCAGCCCCAGCATTTT
>TRBJ2-2|-|-|TRBV5-1
CASSFDGDTGELFF
TGCGCCAGCAGCTTTGATGGTGACACCGGGGAGCTGTTTTTT
>TRBJ2-7|-|-|TRBV4-3
CASSQDTVYEQYF
TGCGCCAGCAGCCAAGATACAGTTTACGAGCAGTACTTC
>TRBJ2-7|-|-|TRBV5-6
CASSFISGRGYEQYF
TGTGCCAGCAGCTTTATCTCCGGCAGGGGCTACGAGCAGTACTTC
>TRBJ1-4|-|-|TRBV5-6
CASSLTQPGANEKLFF
TGTGCCAGCAGCTTGACCCAACCGGGAGCTAATGAAAAACTGTTTTTT
>TRBJ2-4|TRBD2|-|TRBV4-2
CASSREGGASSFNIQYF
TGTGCCAGCAGCCGGGAGGGTGGTGCATCGAGTTTTAACATTCAGTACTTC
>TRBJ1-3|-|-|TRBV4-2
CASSQGRHSSGNTIYF
TGTGCCAGCAGCCAAGGAAGGCATAGCTCTGGAAACACCATATATTTT
>TRBJ2-1|TRBD2|-|TRBV10-3
CAISEESGRALGFPIYNEQFF
TGTGCCATCAGTGAGGAAAGCGGGAGGGCCCTCGGATTCCCCATTTACAATGAGCAGTTCTTC
>TRBJ2-5|-|-|TRBV25-1
CASTWHSEETQYF
TGTGCCAGCACTTGGCATAGCGAAGAGACCCAGTACTTC
>TRBJ2-7|-|-|TRBV4-3
CASSPRTNSYEQYF
TGCGCCAGCAGCCCTCGGACAAACTCCTACGAGCAGTACTTC
>TRBJ2-5|TRBD2|-|TRBV11-2
CASSLSGGGYSETQYF
TGTGCCAGCAGCTTGAGCGGGGGTGGTTATAGTGAGACCCAGTACTTC
>TRBJ1-2|-|-|TRBV5-1
CASSYQEISNYGYTF
TGCGCCAGCAGCTACCAGGAGATTTCTAACTATGGCTACACCTTC
>TRBJ1-1|-|-|TRBV29-1
CSVFPGTEAFF
TGCAGCGTTTTCCCAGGCACTGAAGCTTTCTTT
>TRBJ1-5|-|-|TRBV7-8
CASSRSGNQPQHF
TGTGCCAGCAGCCGGTCAGGCAATCAGCCCCAGCATTTT
>TRBJ1-6|-|-|TRBV5-1
CASSLGTLNSPLHF
TGCGCCAGCAGCTTGGGGACCTTAAATTCACCCCTCCACTTT
>TRBJ1-1|-|once|TRBV19
CASKERAVNTEAFF
TGTGCCAGTAAGGAAAGGGCCGTGAACACTGAAGCTTTCTTT
>TRBJ2-5|-|-|TRBV29-1
CSVELLETQYF
TGCAGCGTTGAGCTTCTCGAGACCCAGTACTTC
>TRBJ1-2|-|-|TRBV4-3
CASSQRVRGYRGYTF
TGCGCCAGCAGCCAAAGGGTACGGGGGTACAGGGGCTACACCTTC
>TRBJ2-7|-|-|TRBV1
CTSSQQDRANYGEQYF
TGCACCAGCAGCCAACAGGACAGGGCAAACTACGGCGAGCAGTACTTC
>TRBJ2-7|TRBD2|-|TRBV18
CASSPREGGGSYEQYF
TGTGCCAGCTCACCTCGGGAGGGTGGCGGCTCCTACGAGCAGTACTTC
>TRBJ1-5|-|-|TRBV29-1
CSVAGTASNQPQHF
TGCAGCGTTGCAGGGACCGCGAGCAATCAGCCCCAGCATTTT
>TRBJ2-7|-|-|TRBV14
CASSQGLRNYEQYF
TGTGCCAGCAGCCAGGGACTCAGGAACTACGAGCAGTACTTC
>TRBJ2-7|TRBD2|-|TRBV2
CASSVASGGYEQYF
TGTGCCAGCAGTGTGGCAAGCGGGGGCTACGAGCAGTACTTC
>TRBJ1-4|-|-|TRBV27
CASSTGHEKLFF
TGTGCCAGCAGCACAGGGCATGAAAAACTGTTTTTT
>TRBJ2-2|-|-|TRBV7-2
CASSLASGQHTGELFF
TGTGCCAGCAGCCTGGCTTCGGGACAACACACCGGGGAGCTGTTTTTT
>TRBJ1-1|-|-|TRBV2
CASTGLGAPAFF
TGTGCCAGCACCGGACTGGGGGCACCAGCTTTCTTT
>TRBJ1-4|-|-|TRBV6-6
CASSYSSGAGEKLFF
TGTGCCAGCAGTTACTCTTCAGGGGCTGGGGAAAAACTGTTTTTT
>TRBJ2-1|-|once|TRBV30
CAWSGPPSSYNEQFF
TGTGCCTGGAGTGGTCCGCCGAGCTCCTACAATGAGCAGTTCTTC
>TRBJ2-7|TRBD2|-|TRBV28
CASTETSGGYEQYF
TGTGCCAGCACCGAAACTAGCGGGGGTTACGAGCAGTACTTC
>TRBJ2-1|TRBD2|-|TRBV10-3
CAISDRGGTYNEQFF
TGTGCCATCAGTGATCGGGGGGGAACCTACAATGAGCAGTTCTTC
>TRBJ1-4|-|-|TRBV27
CASSLAGWNTEKLFF
TGTGCCAGCAGTTTAGCAGGGTGGAATACTGAAAAACTGTTTTTT
>TRBJ2-1|-|-|TRBV6-4
CASSDVATTYNEQFF
TGTGCCAGCAGTGACGTAGCGACTACCTACAATGAGCAGTTCTTC
>TRBJ2-7|TRBD2|-|TRBV4-2
CASSQGVSGGPSYEQYF
TGTGCCAGCAGCCAAGGGGTTAGCGGGGGGCCCTCCTACGAGCAGTACTTC
>TRBJ1-4|-|-|TRBV29-1
CSVQLTGSRELFF
TGCAGCGTTCAACTGACGGGGTCGAGGGAACTGTTTTTT
>TRBJ2-7|-|once|TRBV19
CASRTANGPSRDEQYF
TGTGCCAGTAGAACCGCTAACGGACCATCCCGGGACGAGCAGTACTTC
>TRBJ1-1|-|-|TRBV9
CASSVGTMNTEAFF
TGTGCCAGCAGCGTAGGGACCATGAACACTGAAGCTTTCTTT
>TRBJ1-1|-|-|TRBV28
CASSSRSWTGGGTEAFF
TGTGCCAGCAGTTCTCGCTCCTGGACGGGGGGGGGAACTGAAGCTTTCTTT
>TRBJ2-1|TRBD2|-|TRBV28
CASRMTSGSYNEQFF
TGTGCCAGCAGGATGACTAGCGGGAGTTACAATGAGCAGTTCTTC
>TRBJ2-7|TRBD2|-|TRBV14
CASSQSIAGVYEQYF
TGTGCCAGCAGCCAATCAATAGCGGGAGTTTACGAGCAGTACTTC
>TRBJ2-7|-|-|TRBV6-6
CASSYSLQAPSYEQYF
TGTGCCAGCAGTTACTCGCTGCAGGCCCCCTCCTACGAGCAGTACTTC
>TRBJ2-1|-|-|TRBV5-1
CASSPSGGAHNEQFF
TGCGCCAGCAGCCCCTCTGGGGGGGCGCACAATGAGCAGTTCTTC
>TRBJ2-7|-|-|TRBV13
CASSFVSRDPYEQYF
TGTGCCAGCAGCTTCGTTAGCAGGGATCCCTACGAGCAGTACTTC
>TRBJ2-5|TRBD2|-|TRBV7-2
CASSLALRGGSGETQYF
TGTGCCAGCAGCTTAGCGCTGCGGGGGGGCTCGGGAGAGACCCAGTACTTC
>TRBJ1-1|-|-|TRBV5-1
CASSLGVNTEAFF
TGCGCCAGCAGCCTGGGGGTGAACACTGAAGCTTTCTTT
>TRBJ1-1|TRBD1|-|TRBV7-2
CASSLEGTGRLRAFF
TGTGCCAGCAGCTTAGAAGGGACAGGGCGGCTTCGAGCTTTCTTT
>TRBJ2-5|TRBD2|-|TRBV18
CASSGSGGETQYF
TGTGCCAGCTCGGGGAGCGGGGGAGAGACCCAGTACTTC
>TRBJ2-1|TRBD2|-|TRBV9
CASSVVGGSYNEQFF
TGTGCCAGCAGCGTAGTGGGGGGGTCCTACAATGAGCAGTTCTTC